This is a list of T cell receptor beta chains from one sample in a study of chemoradiotherapy in HPV16-positive cancers. Only in-frame clones appear in the TCRdb table, and some are missing; sequencing was by immunoSEQ multiplex PCR. The sample shows tens of thousands of clones, about 88% of them seen only once. The source was blood, collected from a patient who underwent chemoradiotherapy. All receptors derive from a human donor with HPV-associated anogenital cancer. Each CDR3 is given with its conserved first and last residue. D genes are given only for firm matches. Clone sizes are given selectively: once, few, many, or a class where the clone is expanded.

>.|TRBV5-6|TRBJ1-1|.
TGTGCCAGCAGTCCCGGACAGAACACTGAAGCTTTCTTT
CASSPGQNTEAFF
>TRBD1|TRBV11-2|TRBJ1-2|.
TGTGCCAGCAGCCCACCACAGGGGGCGGGAGGCTACACCTTC
CASSPPQGAGGYTF
>TRBD2|TRBV19|TRBJ2-2|.
TGTGCCAGTAGTATCCTCGCTAGCGGGAAGACCGGGGAGCTGTTTTTT
CASSILASGKTGELFF
>.|TRBV5-6|TRBJ1-2|.
TGTGCCAGCAGCTTGTACGGCTATGGCTACACCTTC
CASSLYGYGYTF
>.|TRBV4-2|TRBJ1-5|.
TGTGCCAGCAGCCAAGAGGCAGGGTGGGATCAGCCCCAGCATTTT
CASSQEAGWDQPQHF
>TRBD1|TRBV27|TRBJ1-2|.
TGTGCCAGCAGTTTTAGGGACAGCTATGGCTACACCTTC
CASSFRDSYGYTF
>TRBD1|TRBV30|TRBJ1-4|few
TGTGCCTGGAGTGGAGGGGGCATGGACGAAAAACTGTTTTTT
CAWSGGGMDEKLFF
>.|TRBV9|TRBJ2-5|.
TGTGCCAGCAGCGCGTCGACTAGTCGCCGAGAGACCCAGTACTTC
CASSASTSRRETQYF
>.|TRBV4-2|TRBJ2-1|.
TGTGCCAGCAGCCAAGGAAACTTAGTAGCGCGACAGAACAATGAGCAGTTCTTC
CASSQGNLVARQNNEQFF
>.|TRBV2|TRBJ1-5|.
TGTGCCAGCAGCCGACAGGCTGGCCAGCCCCAGCATTTT
CASSRQAGQPQHF
>TRBD1|TRBV7-8|TRBJ1-2|.
TGTGCCAGCAGCTTAGCGTTACCGGGACAGGGGAACTATGGCTACACCTTC
CASSLALPGQGNYGYTF
>.|TRBV7-9|TRBJ1-1|.
TGTGCCAGCAGCTTAGATTTGGGGGCCCGTTCTGAAGCTTTCTTT
CASSLDLGARSEAFF
>.|TRBV5-1|TRBJ1-5|.
TGCGCCAGCAGCTTGGACAGCAATCAGCCCCAGCATTTT
CASSLDSNQPQHF
>.|TRBV19|TRBJ2-3|.
TGTGCCAGTAGTCTATACGGGAAAGGAGGACAGGATACGCAGTATTTT
CASSLYGKGGQDTQYF
>TRBD1|TRBV9|TRBJ1-6|.
TGTGCCAGCAGCGCACGGGACAGGGAAAATTCACCCCTCCACTTT
CASSARDRENSPLHF
>.|TRBV5-1|TRBJ1-2|.
TGCGCCAGCAGCCCCGAAACGGGTGGCTACACCTTC
CASSPETGGYTF
>TRBD1|TRBV19|TRBJ1-1|.
TGTGCCAGTAGTAGGGACAGGTCCCTCCTTGGGGCTTTCTTT
CASSRDRSLLGAFF
>.|TRBV6-6|TRBJ1-2|.
TGTGCCAGCACCATGGGAGGGGCTAGGTACTATGGCTACACCTTC
CASTMGGARYYGYTF
>TRBD2|TRBV7-8|TRBJ2-1|.
TGTGCCAGCAGCTCCGGGACTAGCGGGACCAATGAGCAGTTCTTC
CASSSGTSGTNEQFF
>.|TRBV5-1|TRBJ2-3|.
TGCGCCAGCAGCTTGGCAACTAGGAGCGATACGCAGTATTTT
CASSLATRSDTQYF
>TRBD1|TRBV6-5|TRBJ1-4|.
TGTGCCAGCAGTTATCGAACAGGGGGGAATGAAAAACTGTTTTTT
CASSYRTGGNEKLFF
>.|TRBV19|TRBJ1-5|once
TGTGCCAGTAGTACTCGGGTGGGGGGGTTGAGAAGCAATCAGCCCCAGCATTTT
CASSTRVGGLRSNQPQHF
>TRBD1|TRBV18|TRBJ2-1|.
TGTGCCAGCTCACCTTTCCGGGACAGGGATCGAGGGGAGCAGTTCTTC
CASSPFRDRDRGEQFF
>.|TRBV19|TRBJ1-4|.
TGTGCCAGTATGAGCAGGGATGAAGGGGGTGGAAAACTGTTTTTT
CASMSRDEGGGKLFF
>.|TRBV5-4|TRBJ1-1|once
TGTGCCAGCAGCTTTGGCCTGACAGGCCCTGAGGAAGCTTTCTTT
CASSFGLTGPEEAFF
>TRBD1|TRBV7-6|TRBJ1-4|.
TGTGCCAGCAGCTCGACAGGGACAACTAATGAAAAACTGTTTTTT
CASSSTGTTNEKLFF
>.|TRBV11-2|TRBJ1-3|.
TGTGCCAGCAGCTTAGATCGTGCAGTCTCTGGAAACACCATATATTTT
CASSLDRAVSGNTIYF
>.|TRBV6-1|TRBJ2-2|.
TGTGCCAGCAGTGAAGGCCCTTGGGGCGGGGAGCTGTTTTTT
CASSEGPWGGELFF
>.|TRBV28|TRBJ2-4|.
TGTGCCAGCAGTTTATTAGGGCAGTCCAAAAACATTCAGTACTTC
CASSLLGQSKNIQYF
>TRBD2|TRBV7-9|TRBJ2-1|.
TGTGCCAGCAGCCCAAGCGGGAGTAACTACAATGAGCAGTTCTTC
CASSPSGSNYNEQFF
>.|TRBV9|TRBJ1-1|.
TGTGCCAGCAGCGTAGGAGGGAGCCTGAACACTGAAGCTTTCTTT
CASSVGGSLNTEAFF
>.|TRBV12-5|TRBJ2-7|.
TGTGCTAGTGGTTTGGTACAATTCTACGAGCAGTACTTC
CASGLVQFYEQYF
>.|TRBV11-2|TRBJ2-2|.
TGTGCCAGTCCAAGGGGGGGACTGAACACCGGGGAGCTGTTTTTT
CASPRGGLNTGELFF
>.|TRBV7-9|TRBJ1-3|once
TGTGCCAGCAGCTTAGAAGTGGACAGTCGAAACACCATATATTTT
CASSLEVDSRNTIYF
>.|TRBV27|TRBJ2-2|.
TGTGCCAGCAGTTTATTAGCCGAACGCGGGGGCGCGAACACCGGGGAGCTGTTTTTT
CASSLLAERGGANTGELFF
>.|TRBV19|TRBJ1-4|.
TGTGCCAGTAGTATAGGCGGGTCAACTAATGAAAAACTGTTTTTT
CASSIGGSTNEKLFF
>TRBD1|TRBV18|TRBJ2-6|.
TGTGCCAGCTCACGGAGACAGGGGGCTTCAGAACTCTCTGGGGCCAACGTCCTGACTTTC
CASSRRQGASELSGANVLTF
>TRBD2|TRBV7-2|TRBJ2-3|.
TGTGCCAGCAGCTTACAGACTAGCGGGGTAGATACGCAGTATTTT
CASSLQTSGVDTQYF
>.|TRBV11-2|TRBJ2-1|.
TGTGCCAGCAGGACTATTCGGCGCAATAGCAATGAGCAGTTCTTC
CASRTIRRNSNEQFF
>.|TRBV7-2|TRBJ2-7|.
TGTGCCAGCAGCTTAGTAACTGCCCGCGAGCAGTACTTC
CASSLVTAREQYF
>.|TRBV10-1|TRBJ2-7|.
TGCGCCAGCAGTGAGTCGTGGGGAACCTGGGAGGAAGAGCAGTACTTC
CASSESWGTWEEEQYF
>TRBD1|TRBV7-6|TRBJ1-1|.
TGTGCCAGCAGCTTATTGACAGGGCAGGGTGAAGCTTTCTTT
CASSLLTGQGEAFF